This T cell receptor beta chain was observed in a study of beta chain features in type 1 diabetes. Turning to the study itself: Patients and healthy donors were similar in age, gender and cell yields. Study outcomes and limitations: Type 1 diabetes patients had moderately but significantly shorter TCRB CDR3s in all four CD4+ subsets. Small HLA sub-analyses could not settle whether HLA shapes TCRB rearrangement.

As every portion of the isolated RNA was reverse transcribed, the sequencing read expressed TCRB transcripts. TCRdb's table, derived via immunoSEQ multiplex PCR, lists solely in-frame clones and lacks some. The sample lists approximately 170,000 clones, around 7.9% occurring once. Cells sorted by CD45RO/CCR7/CD25/CD127/CD95/CD27 comprised CD4+ naive, central memory, regulatory and stem cell-like memory cells. CDR1 is LNHDA, CDR2 SQIVND, per germline (reference sequence). With V trimmed by 5 bases and J by 2 bases, 5 bases remained unmatched. CDR3 size: 15 residues. There are a few counts of this clone. The antigen remains unidentified.

The genes are TRBV19 and TRBJ2-3, with 9 bases aligning to TRBD1. Input material: central memory CD4+ T cells from blood. The receptor's source is a man in his late teens or twenties with type 1 diabetes. The CDR3 DNA is TGTGCCAGTAGTTCGCGACAGGGGGACACAGATACGCAGTATTTT. Translation gives CASSSRQGDTDTQYF.